This T cell receptor (beta chain) was recorded in a study of T-cell memory formation after mild COVID-19. Study results and caveats: There was a balanced CD4/CD8 profile in clones contracting day 15 to 85, and later expanders leaned CD4+.

MiXCR, run by TCRdb on the 5' RACE reads, gives a single entry per CDR3 protein. The table lists tens of thousands of distinct CDR3 sequences, approximately 15% of them singletons. Germline V gives CDR1 SGHRS, CDR2 YFSETQ. The V gene lost 6 bases and the J gene lost 0 bases, with 12 bases spanning the gap. The CDR3 totals 15 residues. This clonotype was counted a few times. No antigen is known for it. The rearrangement joins TRBV5-1 to TRBJ2-2; D uncertain. Source material: PBMCs or a T cell subset sorted from them (not recorded which). This sequence originates from an adult woman who had mild COVID-19 (a few samples of this study predate the infection). Cell type and time point are not known. The CDR3 reads CASTPSSANTGELFF. CDR3 DNA sequence: TGCGCCAGCACCCCCAGCAGCGCGAACACCGGGGAGCTGTTTTTT.